This TCR beta chain was captured by sequencing in a study of cytomegalovirus exposure and HLA in healthy donors. Study overall: Researchers previously reported finding roughly 120 million unique TCR beta sequences from roughly 180 million T cells.

A note on this clone: Its specificity is not known.

Donors were ostensibly healthy at sampling, although undocumented immune exposures were probable. 60 Vbeta and 13 Jbeta primers were used in PCR. Profiling relied on immunoSEQ multiplex PCR, and the TCRdb table lists in-frame clones only, not all of them. This table has more than 90,000 clones, 81% appearing once. Study findings and constraints: It was approximately 160 TCR beta chains that were listed as cytomegalovirus-associated.

From germline, CDR1 is SGHVS and CDR2 FQNEAQ. The CDR3 totals 16 residues. Trimming shortened V by 5 bases and J by 0 bases, and 13 bases separated the two germline ends. The TCR sequence derives from a woman in her seventies in good health and CMV-seropositive. Sequencing was performed on PBMCs. The gene calls are TRBV7-8 and TRBJ1-4; the D gene is possibly TRBD1 (5 bases). As DNA, the CDR3 is TGTGCCAGCAGCGCGGGACGGATCACAACTAATGAAAAACTGTTTTTT. Residues: CASSAGRITTNEKLFF.